This TCR beta chain originates from a study of blood T cell repertoires in COVID-19. Across the whole study: Sample material is recorded as cDNA or gDNA derived from T cells, B-cell-depleted T cells, or PBMCs.

V dropped 5 bases and J dropped 3; count of bases not matched to a gene: 9. The CDR3 extends over 16 amino acids. Germline V gene sequence: CDR1 SGHVS, CDR2 FNYEAQ. Per the authors' pipeline: The authors estimated nucleated cell counts from reference gene primer amplification. Libraries were prepared by immunoSEQ multiplex PCR; TCRdb keeps only in-frame clonotypes and omits some of them. The V and J calls and clone size come from that table; D and trimming were worked out from the DNA. The sample records roughly 120,000 clones, roughly 87% being singletons. The chain is built from TRBV7-6 and TRBJ1-5, with 8 bases fitting TRBD1. This receptor was taken from a human donor in a cohort sampled during active COVID-19. The sequenced material came from peripheral blood. CDR3 sequence: CASSQKTGVDNQPQHF. DNA of the CDR3: TGTGCCAGCAGCCAAAAGACAGGGGTAGACAATCAGCCCCAGCATTTT.